This T cell receptor beta chain was identified in a study of blood T cell repertoires in COVID-19. Study context: The cDNA or gDNA used as material had been derived from T cells, B-cell-depleted T cells, or PBMCs.

Authors' data handling: Estimated nucleated cell counts came from reference gene primer amplification. The repertoire was sequenced with immunoSEQ multiplex PCR; TCRdb's copy has only in-frame clones and lacks some. V and J calls and clone size are as listed in that table; D and trimming were resolved from the DNA. The data show some 220,000 clones, with 84% seen just once and around 4% held by the top ten. The TCR sequence derives from a man aged 50 to 59 with acute or convalescent COVID-19. Sequencing was performed on peripheral blood.

In DNA, the CDR3 is TGTGCCAGCAGCTTGCCGGTTAGCACAGATACGCAGTATTTT. Protein product: CASSLPVSTDTQYF. The V call is TRBV5-4, the J call TRBJ2-3; D unresolved. Trimming pared 1 base from V and 0 bases from J, leaving 6 bases between. This CDR3 has 14 amino acids. Germline V gene data show CDR1 as SGHNT and CDR2 as YYREEE (reference sequence).